One and the same sample provided the 15 T cell receptor beta chains below, sequenced in a study of blood T cell repertoires in COVID-19. TCRdb's copy holds only in-frame clones and misses some; the assay was immunoSEQ multiplex PCR. The data hold 200,000 to 300,000 clones, with 70% to 90% observed a single time. Specimen: peripheral blood. These receptors were taken from a woman in her forties who had recovered from COVID-19.

This clone has just one count. CDR3 nucleotide sequence: TGTGCCAGCTCACGGGCAGGAGGTAGCGGCGAGCAGTACTTC. Amino acids: CASSRAGGSGEQYF. The chain has TRBV18 and TRBJ2-7, with D possibly TRBD2 on 6 matching bases. Trimming cost V 4 bases and J 6 bases, with 16 bases left between them. Germline-derived CDR1 and CDR2 are KGHSH and LQKENI. CDR3 length: 14 residues.

V is TRBV21-1 and J is TRBJ2-7; the table's D call TRBD2 went unverified against the DNA. TRBV21-1 is a pseudogene. The CDR3 consists of 19 residues. As DNA, the CDR3 is TGTGCCAGCAGCAAAAAAAGGGGGGGAAGGCAGCAAAACTCCTACGAGCAGTACGTC. It specifies CASSKKRGGRQQNSYEQYV.

The chain combines TRBV20-1 with TRBJ2-7; D remains ambiguous. This CDR3 has 12 amino acids. With 3 bases removed from V and 5 bases from J, the gap between germline ends came to 11 bases. Per germline, CDR1 DFQATT and CDR2 SNEGSKA (reference sequence). Here the CDR3 reads CSASGVRDEQYF. In nucleotides, the CDR3 is TGCAGTGCTAGTGGTGTGAGAGACGAGCAGTACTTC.

The chain carries TRBV5-1 and TRBJ1-2; 10 bases align to TRBD1. Trimming removed 3 bases from V and 3 bases from J; junction bases left unmatched: 2. The CDR3 consists of 14 residues. Germline CDR1 reads SGHRS; CDR2 reads YFSETQ. This chain's CDR3 is CASSSGTGDYGYTF. Written as DNA, the CDR3 is TGCGCCAGCAGCTCCGGGACAGGGGACTATGGCTACACCTTC.

This clone appeared once. V usage is TRBV7-8 and J usage is TRBJ2-5; TRBD1 might be the D (6 bases). The germline V gene has CDR1 SGHVS and CDR2 FQNEAQ. This CDR3 region has 14 residues. Trimming removed 5 bases at V and 4 bases at J, with 14 bases between. The CDR3 nucleotides are TGTGCCAGCAGCCACGGGACAATGGGAGAGACCCAGTACTTC. It yields the protein CASSHGTMGETQYF.

The genes are TRBV7-5 and TRBJ2-1; TRBD2, as called in the table, went unchecked against the DNA. TRBV7-5 is shown as a pseudogene. This CDR3 is 14 amino acids long. The CDR3 protein is CARSFGASGRQQFF. CDR3 DNA: TGTGCCAGAAGCTTCGGGGCTAGCGGGAGGCAGCAGTTCTTC.

The gene calls are TRBV5-4 and TRBJ2-1; D is unresolved. This CDR3 is 17 amino acids long. V dropped 3 bases and J dropped 3 bases, with 19 bases sitting between them. CDR1 is SGHNT and CDR2 is YYREEE in the germline V gene (reference sequence). CDR3 DNA sequence: TGTGCCAGCAGCTCTCACCCGAGTAAACGCCACTACAATGAGCAGTTCTTC. This sequence encodes CASSSHPSKRHYNEQFF.

Concerning this clone itself: This may arise from a read error, as a much more abundant clone is one base away. The chain has TRBV28 and TRBJ1-3; 7 bases line up with TRBD1. The V gene's germline CDR1 is MDHEN and CDR2 SYDVKM. There are 14 residues in the CDR3. The V segment lost 10 bases and the J segment 0 bases; nucleotides outside the gene matches: 6. CDR3 residues: CATRGAPSGNTIYF. For the CDR3, the DNA is TGTGCCACCAGGGGGGCCCCCTCTGGAAACACCATATATTTT.

The V call is TRBV4-3, the J call TRBJ2-3; 7 bases match TRBD2. With 4 bases clipped from V and 4 bases from J, the junction kept 14 bases outside the gene matches. The germline gives CDR1 LGHNA, CDR2 YSLEER. The CDR3 contains 17 residues. The CDR3 DNA follows: TGCGCCAGCAGCCGCCCTGGGGCGGGAGTCGGTTCAGATACGCAGTATTTT. Residues: CASSRPGAGVGSDTQYF.

As regards this clone: At the DNA level, this CDR3 is encoded by other sequences in the same sample as well. This chain joins TRBV24-1 and TRBJ1-3; D call uncertain. CDR3 length: 14 amino acids. Deletions cut 4 bases from V and 4 bases from J, with 10 bases between. Per germline, CDR1 KGHDR and CDR2 SFDVKD. For the CDR3, the DNA is TGTGCCACCAGTGACCCCGGGAGGGGAAACACCATATATTTT. Its translation: CATSDPGRGNTIYF.

Only a few counts were recorded for this clone. The DNA for the CDR3 is TGTGCCTGGCAACGGGGGACTAGCGGGAGTGGTGAGCAGTTCTTC. Protein sequence: CAWQRGTSGSGEQFF. J is TRBJ2-1 and V is TRBV30, with 14 nucleotides matching TRBD2. The CDR3 has 15 residues. Trimming cost V 5 bases and J 9 bases; bases outside gene matches: 9. Per the germline V gene, CDR1 is GTSNPN and CDR2 is SVGIG (reference sequence).

This clone was found a few times. Written as DNA, the CDR3 is TGCAGCGGCATAGGAGGGAGCATTTCCGGGGAGCTGTTTTTT. The encoded protein is CSGIGGSISGELFF. The chain carries TRBV29-1 and TRBJ2-2; D may be TRBD2 (6 bases). CDR1 and CDR2 from the germline V gene are SQVTM and ANQGSEA. V lost 7 bases to trimming and J lost 6 bases, with 18 bases between them. The CDR3 runs 14 residues.

This sequence joins TRBV7-2 and TRBJ2-3; 8 positions agree with TRBD1. CDR3 length: 15 amino acids. Trimming took 5 bases from V and 3 from J; bases not matched to a gene: 7. Germline V lookup: CDR1 SGHTA, CDR2 FQGNSA. The CDR3 loop reads CASSARQGWTDTQYF. The DNA for the CDR3 is TGTGCCAGCAGCGCGAGACAGGGGTGGACAGATACGCAGTATTTT.

The chain recombines TRBV9 with TRBJ2-2; possibly TRBD2 for D (6 bases). Germline V gene sequence: CDR1 SGDLS, CDR2 YYNGEE. The CDR3 loop spans 15 amino acids. V was shortened by 6 bases and J by 5 bases, with 17 bases between the two germline ends. CDR3 protein: CASNNAGTPTGELFF. The CDR3 DNA reads TGTGCCAGCAACAACGCCGGGACTCCTACCGGGGAGCTGTTTTTT.

CDR3 amino acids: CASSLAGLGEQYF. Written as DNA, the CDR3 is TGTGCCAGCAGCTTAGCGGGACTAGGCGAGCAGTACTTC. The chain has TRBV7-2 and TRBJ2-7, with TRBD2 matching over 8 bases. J was trimmed by 6 bases and V by 0 bases; bases with no gene match: 1. Germline assignment: CDR1 SGHTA and CDR2 FQGNSA. This CDR3 region has 13 residues.